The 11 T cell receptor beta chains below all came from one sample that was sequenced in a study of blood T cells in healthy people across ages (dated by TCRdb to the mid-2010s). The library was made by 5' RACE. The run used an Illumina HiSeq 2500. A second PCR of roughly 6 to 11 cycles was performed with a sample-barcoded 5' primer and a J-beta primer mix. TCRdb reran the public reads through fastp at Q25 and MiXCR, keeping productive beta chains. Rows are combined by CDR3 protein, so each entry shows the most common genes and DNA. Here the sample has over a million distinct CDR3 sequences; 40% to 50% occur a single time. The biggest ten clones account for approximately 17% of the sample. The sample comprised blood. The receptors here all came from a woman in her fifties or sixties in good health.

CDR3 nucleotide sequence: TGCAGTGCTTATGTAGCGGGAGTTTCGGCAGATACGCAGTATTTT. Translating it yields CSAYVAGVSADTQYF. The chain joins TRBV20-1 to TRBJ2-3; TRBD2 matches 9 bases. The CDR3 has 15 amino acids. Germline V gene data show CDR1 as DFQATT and CDR2 as SNEGSKA (reference sequence). After removal of 5 bases from V and 4 bases from J, the junction contained 10 bases not matched to a gene.

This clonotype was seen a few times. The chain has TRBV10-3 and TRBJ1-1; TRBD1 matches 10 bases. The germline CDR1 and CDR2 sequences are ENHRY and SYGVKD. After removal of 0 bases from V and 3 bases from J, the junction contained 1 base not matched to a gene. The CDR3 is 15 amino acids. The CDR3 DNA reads TGTGCCATCAGTGAGTCTGGGACAGGGGACACTGAAGCTTTCTTT. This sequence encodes CAISESGTGDTEAFF.

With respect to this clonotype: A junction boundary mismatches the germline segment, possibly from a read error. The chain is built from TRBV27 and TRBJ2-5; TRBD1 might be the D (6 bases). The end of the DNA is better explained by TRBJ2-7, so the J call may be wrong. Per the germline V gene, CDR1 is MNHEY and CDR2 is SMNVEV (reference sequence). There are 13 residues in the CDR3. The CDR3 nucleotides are TGTGCCAGCAGTTCGACAGGATCCTGCGAGCAGTACTTC. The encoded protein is CASSSTGSCEQYF.

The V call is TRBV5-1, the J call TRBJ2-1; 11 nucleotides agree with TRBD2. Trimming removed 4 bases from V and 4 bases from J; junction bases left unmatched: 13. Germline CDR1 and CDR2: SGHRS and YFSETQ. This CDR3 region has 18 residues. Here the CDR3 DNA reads TGCGCCAGCAGCCAGAAGGTGACTAGCGGGAATTCTTACAATGAGCAGTTCTTC. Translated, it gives CASSQKVTSGNSYNEQFF.

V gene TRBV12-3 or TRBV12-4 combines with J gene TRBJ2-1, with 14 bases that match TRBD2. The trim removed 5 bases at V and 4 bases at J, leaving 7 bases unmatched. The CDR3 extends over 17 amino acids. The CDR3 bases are TGTGCCAGCAGTCCCAGACTAGCGGGAGGGTCTTACAATGAGCAGTTCTTC. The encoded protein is CASSPRLAGGSYNEQFF.

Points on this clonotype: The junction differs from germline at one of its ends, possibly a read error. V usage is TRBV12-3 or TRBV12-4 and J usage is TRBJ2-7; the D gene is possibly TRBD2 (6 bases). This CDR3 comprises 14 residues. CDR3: CASSFGGSSCEQYF. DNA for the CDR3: TGTGCCAGCAGTTTCGGAGGGAGCTCCTGCGAGCAGTACTTC.

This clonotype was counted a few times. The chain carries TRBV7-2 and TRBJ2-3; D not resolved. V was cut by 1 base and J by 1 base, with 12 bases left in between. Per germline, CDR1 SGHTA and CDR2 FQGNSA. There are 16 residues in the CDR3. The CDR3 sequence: CASSLGLSRRTDTQYF. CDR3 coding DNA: TGTGCCAGCAGCTTAGGTTTGTCTCGACGCACAGATACGCAGTATTTT.

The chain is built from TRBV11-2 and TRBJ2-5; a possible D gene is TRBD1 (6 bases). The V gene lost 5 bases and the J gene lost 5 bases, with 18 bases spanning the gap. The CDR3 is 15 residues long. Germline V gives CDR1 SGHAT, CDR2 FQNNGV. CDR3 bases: TGTGCCAGCAGCCGAGCGGACAGAATGGGGGAGACCCAGTACTTC. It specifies CASSRADRMGETQYF.

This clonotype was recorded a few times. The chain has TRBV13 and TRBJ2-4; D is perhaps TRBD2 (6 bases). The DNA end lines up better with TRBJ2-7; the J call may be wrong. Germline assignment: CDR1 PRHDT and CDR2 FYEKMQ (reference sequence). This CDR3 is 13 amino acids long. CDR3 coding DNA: TGTGCCAGCAGTCGGAGGGCAAACTACGAGCAGTACTTC. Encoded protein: CASSRRANYEQYF.

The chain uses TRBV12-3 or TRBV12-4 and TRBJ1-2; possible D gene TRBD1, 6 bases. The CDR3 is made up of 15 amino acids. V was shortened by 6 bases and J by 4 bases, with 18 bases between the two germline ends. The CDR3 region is CASSPVTTGTYGYTF. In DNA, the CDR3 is TGTGCCAGCAGCCCGGTTACCACAGGGACCTATGGCTACACCTTC.

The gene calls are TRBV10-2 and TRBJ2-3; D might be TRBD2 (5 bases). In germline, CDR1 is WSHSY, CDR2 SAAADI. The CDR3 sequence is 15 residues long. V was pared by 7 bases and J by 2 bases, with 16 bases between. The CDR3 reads CASNAGRVSTDTQYF. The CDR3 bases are TGCGCCAGCAATGCCGGGCGGGTCTCCACAGATACGCAGTATTTT.